These T cell receptor beta chains were read from a single sample in a study of blood T cell repertoires in COVID-19. Only in-frame clones appear in the TCRdb table, and some are missing; sequencing was by immunoSEQ multiplex PCR. The sample shows fewer than 150,000 clones, roughly 85% of them seen only once. Source material: peripheral blood. These receptor sequences come from a human donor in a cohort sampled during active COVID-19. Both conserved end residues are part of each CDR3. The D gene is left open where the match is weak. Clone size appears in some rows only: once, few, many, or a class for an expanded clone.

cdr3_aa cdr3_nt cdr3_length j_call d_call v_call clone_size
CASPRARQASNTGELFF TGTGCCAGCCCCCGGGCGAGACAGGCCTCGAACACCGGGGAGCTGTTTTTT 17 TRBJ2-2 - TRBV28 -
CASSVGQSSGNTIYF TGTGCCAGCAGCGTGGGACAGAGCTCTGGAAACACCATATATTTT 15 TRBJ1-3 TRBD1 TRBV11-2 -
CASSRGQYEQYF TGTGCCAGCAGTCGCGGACAGTACGAGCAGTACTTC 12 TRBJ2-7 - TRBV6-2/TRBV6-3 few
CASSYSRGGLKDTQYF TGTGCCAGCAGTTACTCGCGAGGTGGCCTCAAGGATACGCAGTATTTT 16 TRBJ2-3 - TRBV6-5 -
CASSYPGLAEQFF TGTGCCAGCAGTTACCCAGGATTGGCTGAGCAGTTCTTC 13 TRBJ2-1 - TRBV6-6 few
CASSPTSSGGRYEQYF TGCGCCAGCAGCCCAACCAGTAGCGGGGGGAGGTACGAGCAGTACTTC 16 TRBJ2-7 TRBD2 TRBV5-1 -
CASRAQGYEQYF TGTGCCAGCAGGGCACAGGGCTACGAGCAGTACTTC 12 TRBJ2-7 - TRBV21-1 few
CASSITAAYNEQFF TGTGCCAGTAGTATAACGGCGGCCTACAATGAGCAGTTCTTC 14 TRBJ2-1 - TRBV19 -
CASRSYSYEQYF TGTGCCAGCCGGTCATACTCCTACGAGCAGTACTTC 12 TRBJ2-7 - TRBV11-2 -
CASSWWDRGGYTF TGTGCCAGCAGTTGGTGGGACAGAGGGGGCTACACCTTC 13 TRBJ1-2 TRBD1 TRBV12-3/TRBV12-4 -
CASSQRDRGPTNEKLFF TGTGCCAGCAGCCAACGGGACAGAGGGCCAACTAATGAAAAACTGTTTTTT 17 TRBJ1-4 TRBD1 TRBV13 -
CASSLNREPTEAFF TGTGCCAGCAGCTTAAACAGGGAACCGACTGAAGCTTTCTTT 14 TRBJ1-1 - TRBV7-8 -
CASSLERVSQYF TGTGCCAGCAGCTTAGAGAGGGTCAGCCAGTACTTC 12 TRBJ2-7 - TRBV11-2 -